The 28 T cell receptor beta chains below come from one sample, sequenced in a study of T cell clonality in common variable immunodeficiency (dated by TCRdb to the mid-2010s). Receptors were amplified or captured by the immunoSEQ multiplex PCR assay. Entries here come from immuneACCESS through TCRdb and include only in-frame sequences with V and J called. Some clones fail to appear in such tables; in the studies checked, an unresolved V gene covers under half of the shortfall, and the cause of the remainder is unknown. For this sample, about 64,000 clones appear and none is a singleton. Roughly 1.6% of the sample goes to the ten largest clones. The sequenced sample was peripheral blood mononuclear cells. The receptors derive from a person aged 18 to 69 in good health.

This clone was seen ten or more times. The read finishes 3 residues shy of the CDR3 end, and the germline J gene is used to complete it. The genes are TRBV2 and TRBJ2-7, with TRBD2 matching 8 bases. CDR1 and CDR2 (germline): SNHLY, FYNNEI. The CDR3 extends over 15 amino acids. Unmatched junction bases numbered 6, after V lost 5 bases and J lost 0 bases. The CDR3 region is CASSQLAGPSYEQYF. CDR3 DNA (partial): TGTGCCAGCAGTCAATTAGCGGGGCCCTCCTACGAG.

This clone was counted ten times or more. The CDR3 end falls 3 residues outside the read, so it is completed with the germline J gene. The chain employs TRBV20-1 and TRBJ2-7; D might be TRBD2 (6 bases). Trimming shortened V by 0 bases and J by 0 bases, and 18 bases separated the two germline ends. CDR1 and CDR2 (germline): DFQATT, SNEGSKA (reference sequence). This CDR3 comprises 17 residues. The CDR3 loop is CSARDTYSGLSSYEQYF. The part of the CDR3 DNA that was read is TGCAGTGCTAGAGATACTTATAGCGGCCTTAGCTCCTACGAG.

This clone was recorded at least ten times. From the germline J gene comes the end of the CDR3, since the read stops 3 residues before it. The chain combines TRBV30 with TRBJ1-5, with 7 bases that match TRBD1. J gave up 6 bases and V 5 bases, and 7 bases lay outside the gene matches. Looked up from germline, CDR1 is GTSNPN and CDR2 is SVGIG (reference sequence). CDR3 length: 13 residues. The CDR3 sequence is CAWGRDSAQPQHF. The covered CDR3 bases are TGTGCCTGGGGCCGGGACAGTGCTCAGCCC.

This clone was counted at least ten times. The read ends 3 residues shy of where the CDR3 ends; the end is completed using the germline J gene. The gene calls are TRBV7-3 and TRBJ2-1; TRBD2 aligns across 12 bases. The CDR3 is 15 amino acids. CDR1 SGHTA and CDR2 FQGTGA come from the germline V gene. With V trimmed by 1 base and J by 8 bases, 3 bases remained unmatched. The CDR3 here is CASSLRSSGRDEQFF. Incomplete CDR3 DNA: TGTGCCAGCAGCTTAAGGTCTAGCGGGAGGGATGAG.

This clone was found many times. The read finishes 3 residues shy of the CDR3 end, and the germline J gene is used to complete it. The gene calls are TRBV5-4 and TRBJ1-2; D remains unclear. V lost 5 bases to trimming and J lost 4 bases, with 9 bases between them. This CDR3 has 12 amino acids. Germline V gene lookup returns CDR1 SGHNT and CDR2 YYREEE (reference sequence). CDR3 DNA, as far as it was read: TGTGCCAGCAGAAGCGGGAGCTATGGC. Residues: CASRSGSYG. The full CDR3 protein reads CASRSGSYGYTF.

As for this clone: The read halts 3 residues ahead of the CDR3 end, with the missing end drawn from the germline J gene. The V call is TRBV5-1, the J call TRBJ2-7; 7 positions agree with TRBD2. J gave up 4 bases and V 4 bases, and 11 bases lay outside the gene matches. Per the germline V gene, CDR1 is SGHRS and CDR2 is YFSETQ. The CDR3 is 15 amino acids. CDR3 sequence reads: CASSLEASGPYEQYF. CDR3 DNA, as far as it was read: TGCGCCAGCAGCCTCGAAGCTAGCGGTCCGTACGAG.

This clone occurred many times. Sequencing ends 3 residues short of the CDR3 end; the germline J gene provides the rest. This rearrangement joins TRBV11-2 to TRBJ2-5, with 7 bases lining up with TRBD1. Trimming removed 6 bases from V and 3 bases from J; junction bases left unmatched: 4. Germline CDR1 reads SGHAT; CDR2 reads FQNNGV. This CDR3 spans 13 amino acids. The sequenced CDR3 bases are TGTGCCAGCAGTACGGGACAGAAAGAGACC. Translating it yields CASSTGQKET. In full, the CDR3 reads CASSTGQKETQYF.

This clone was recorded at least ten times. Read data end 3 residues before the CDR3 end; the end is taken from the germline J gene. The chain links TRBV10-3 to TRBJ2-1; 9 bases match TRBD1. Trimming took 6 bases from V and 2 from J; bases not matched to a gene: 5. There are 15 residues in the CDR3. In germline, CDR1 is ENHRY, CDR2 SYGVKD. CDR3 sequence: CAIRTQGAAYNEQFF. The sequenced CDR3 bases are TGTGCCATCAGAACACAGGGGGCGGCCTACAATGAG.

This clone occurred many times. The read is 3 residues too short to cover the CDR3 end, so that end is filled in from the germline J gene. V usage is TRBV6-1 and J usage is TRBJ1-4; 7 bases are a match to TRBD1. CDR1 MNHNS and CDR2 SASEGT come from the germline V gene. The length of the CDR3 is 16 residues. J gave up 1 base and V 2 bases, and 4 bases lay outside the gene matches. The CDR3 protein is CASSELTGVTNEKLFF. The part of the CDR3 DNA that was read is TGTGCCAGCAGTGAACTAACAGGGGTAACTAATGAAAAA.

This clone has a count of ten or more. The CDR3 end lies 3 residues beyond the end of the read and is filled in from the germline J gene. The V gene is TRBV5-1, the J gene TRBJ2-2; TRBD1 matches at 10 bases. The CDR3 totals 14 residues. Germline trimming cut 9 bases from V and 4 bases from J; bases unmatched to any gene: 6. Germline V CDR1 and CDR2: SGHRS, YFSETQ. The CDR3 is CATGQGVPTGELFF. Incomplete CDR3 DNA: TGCGCCACCGGACAGGGGGTCCCCACCGGGGAG.

In its sample, this clone was seen many times. The read halts 3 residues ahead of the CDR3 end, with the missing end drawn from the germline J gene. The rearrangement uses TRBV18 and TRBJ1-2, with D possibly matching TRBD1 (5 bases). Germline values: CDR1 KGHSH, CDR2 LQKENI. This CDR3 is 16 amino acids long. Trimming shortened V by 3 bases and J by 1 base, and 15 bases separated the two germline ends. CDR3 in amino acids: CASSPGQVLLNYGYTF. The DNA read from the CDR3 is TGTGCCAGCTCACCCGGACAAGTGCTCCTTAACTATGGC. The full variable domain, in which reference TRBV18 and TRBJ1-2 provide the parts outside the CDR3, is NAGVMQNPRHLVRRRGQEARLRCSPMKGHSHVYWYRQLPEEGLKFMVYLQKENIIDESGMPKERFSAEFPKEGPSILRIQQVVRGDSAAYFCASSPGQVLLNYGYTFGSGTRLTVV.

This clone was seen at least ten times. The observed sequence ends 3 residues before the CDR3 terminus, with the missing tail filled in from the germline J gene. The chain combines TRBV5-8 with TRBJ2-1, with TRBD2 identical over 10 bases. Germline V gene lookup returns CDR1 SGHTS and CDR2 YDEGEE. The CDR3 sequence is 15 residues long. J gave up 3 bases and V 4 bases, and 4 bases lay outside the gene matches. The covered CDR3 bases are TGTGCCAGCAGCGTAGCGGGGGGAAACTACAATGAG. It yields the protein CASSVAGGNYNE. The whole CDR3 sequence is CASSVAGGNYNEQFF.

This clone was picked up many times. The read stops 3 residues short of the end of the CDR3; the missing end is completed from the germline J gene. The chain carries TRBV5-6 and TRBJ2-7; 11 positions match TRBD2. J gave up 3 bases and V 6 bases, and 8 bases lay outside the gene matches. Germline V gene lookup returns CDR1 SGHDT and CDR2 YYEEEE. The CDR3 sequence is 15 residues long. Incomplete CDR3 DNA: TGTGCCAGCACCATAGCGGGAGGGGAGTACTACGAG. This sequence encodes CASTIAGGEYYE. The entire CDR3 protein is CASTIAGGEYYEQYF. Looking up the rest from reference TRBV5-6 and TRBJ2-7 gives the full variable domain: DAGVTQSPTHLIKTRGQQVTLRCSPKSGHDTVSWYQQALGQGPQFIFQYYEEEERQRGNFPDRFSGHQFPNYSSELNVNALLLGDSALYLCASTIAGGEYYEQYFGPGTRLTVT.

Many counts were recorded for this clone. Coverage ceases 3 residues before the CDR3 finishes, and the germline J gene fills in the end. The chain joins TRBV20-1 to TRBJ1-2, with no clear D. This CDR3 spans 14 amino acids. Germline-derived CDR1 and CDR2 are DFQATT and SNEGSKA (reference sequence). V was trimmed by 6 bases and J by 4 bases, leaving 18 bases between them. The sequenced CDR3 bases are TGCAGTGCCGGGTTAGGCGACGCGCTCTATGGC. This gives the protein CSAGLGDALYG. The entire CDR3 is CSAGLGDALYGYTF.

This clone has a count of ten or more. The read gets to within 3 residues of the CDR3 end, and the germline J gene fills in the rest. The same CDR3 can be traced to other DNA sequences in this sample. The chain is built from TRBV18 and TRBJ1-5; D gene unclear. From germline, CDR1 is KGHSH and CDR2 LQKENI. The CDR3 consists of 14 residues. V was shortened by 0 bases and J by 0 bases, with 3 bases between the two germline ends. CDR3 loop: CASSPPYSNQPQHF. CDR3 bases read: TGTGCCAGCTCACCACCCTATAGCAATCAGCCC. Full variable domain (missing parts from reference TRBV18 and TRBJ1-5): NAGVMQNPRHLVRRRGQEARLRCSPMKGHSHVYWYRQLPEEGLKFMVYLQKENIIDESGMPKERFSAEFPKEGPSILRIQQVVRGDSAAYFCASSPPYSNQPQHFGDGTRLSIL.

This clone appeared many times. The read falls 3 residues short of the CDR3 end, and the missing part is taken from the germline J gene. The chain combines TRBV12-3 or TRBV12-4 with TRBJ2-5; D gene unclear. The V end lost 5 bases, the J end lost 5 bases, and 15 bases lay between the germline ends. CDR3 length: 14 amino acids. The CDR3 sequence is CASSQTPVRETQYF. The part of the CDR3 DNA that was read is TGTGCCAGCAGTCAAACCCCTGTCCGGGAGACC.

This clone was seen at least ten times. The CDR3 end is not reached by the read, which stops 3 residues before it; the germline J gene fills it in. The V call is TRBV20-1, the J call TRBJ1-1; no clear D. V shed 3 bases and J shed 5 bases, with 10 bases lying between them. Germline CDR1 and CDR2: DFQATT and SNEGSKA (reference sequence). There are 12 residues in the CDR3. CDR3 DNA, as far as it was read: TGCAGTGCTAGGTATGTCGGGACTGAA. This translates into CSARYVGTE. The complete CDR3 reads CSARYVGTEAFF.

This clone was detected ten times or more. This chain's CDR3 is CSAIRVSGRAETQYF. The part of the CDR3 DNA that was read is TGCAGTGCTATCCGAGTTAGCGGGAGGGCGGAGACG. V gene TRBV20-1 combines with J gene TRBJ2-3; 11 positions match TRBD2. Sequencing ends 3 residues short of the CDR3 end; the germline J gene provides the rest. The length of the CDR3 is 15 residues. Germline CDR1 and CDR2: DFQATT and SNEGSKA (reference sequence).

This clone was detected ten times or more. The sequenced fragment ends 3 residues before the CDR3 boundary, so the rest is inferred from the germline J gene. The chain carries TRBV6-1 and TRBJ1-5, with D possibly TRBD1 on 6 matching bases. Germline V gene lookup returns CDR1 MNHNS and CDR2 SASEGT. Trimming removed 4 bases at V and 9 bases at J, with 19 bases between. This CDR3 region has 15 residues. The CDR3 is CASSGGTRGLLPQHF. The DNA read from the CDR3 is TGTGCCAGCAGTGGGGGGACAAGGGGCCTCCTGCCC.

This clone was observed many times. Read sequence stops 3 residues before the CDR3 end, and the germline J gene provides the missing end. The V call is TRBV30, the J call TRBJ2-3; 8 nucleotides match TRBD2. The CDR3 is made up of 14 amino acids. Germline loops: CDR1 GTSNPN, CDR2 SVGIG (reference sequence). Germline trimming cut 3 bases from V and 2 bases from J; bases unmatched to any gene: 4. The sequenced part of the CDR3 DNA is TGTGCCTGGAGCCGGGGGGGGATCACAGATACG. Its translation is CAWSRGGITDT. The full CDR3 sequence reads CAWSRGGITDTQYF.

In this sample, this clone turned up many times. The missing CDR3 end, 3 residues past where the read stops, is filled in from the germline J gene. This rearrangement joins TRBV23-1 to TRBJ2-3; D unresolved. TRBV23-1 is recorded as an ORF, its role being uncertain. V lost 3 bases and J 2 bases, leaving 9 bases between the germline ends. The CDR3 runs to 14 residues. The sequenced part of the CDR3 DNA is TGCGCCAGCAGTCATGGCACCTCCACAGATACG. It translates to CASSHGTSTDT. The CDR3 reads in full as CASSHGTSTDTQYF.

The sample holds many counts of this clone. Read data end 3 residues before the CDR3 end; the end is taken from the germline J gene. The chain uses TRBV19 and TRBJ1-4; D not resolved. The CDR3 runs to 16 residues. The V end lost 3 bases, the J end lost 5 bases, and 16 bases lay between the germline ends. The germline V gene encodes CDR1 LNHDA and CDR2 SQIVND (reference sequence). The sequenced CDR3 bases are TGTGCCAGTAGTATCTTTCACCGGGTTACAAATGAAAAA. Residues: CASSIFHRVTNEK. The full CDR3 sequence reads CASSIFHRVTNEKLFF.

This clone was seen at least ten times. The read comes to an end 3 residues before the CDR3 does, leaving the germline J gene to fill in the end. The rearrangement links TRBV2 to TRBJ1-1; 7 bases fit TRBD1. V was pared by 7 bases and J by 5 bases, with 7 bases of the junction left unmatched. The CDR3 length is 13 residues. Germline-derived CDR1 and CDR2 are SNHLY and FYNNEI. CDR3 amino acids: CASNWDSGTEAFF. The sequenced part of the CDR3 DNA is TGTGCCAGCAATTGGGACAGCGGTACTGAA.

This clone was observed at least ten times. The CDR3 end lies 3 residues beyond the end of the read and is filled in from the germline J gene. The chain couples TRBV30 to TRBJ2-3, with TRBD2 identical over 15 bases. From germline, CDR1 is GTSNPN and CDR2 SVGIG (reference sequence). After removal of 2 bases from V and 2 bases from J, the junction contained 8 bases not matched to a gene. The CDR3 spans 18 residues. CDR3 DNA, as far as it was read: TGTGCCTGGAGTCTAGGAGGACTAGCGGGGGGGCTCACAGATACG. It specifies CAWSLGGLAGGLTDT. The whole CDR3 sequence is CAWSLGGLAGGLTDTQYF.

In its sample, this clone was seen many times. The read finishes 3 residues shy of the CDR3 end, and the germline J gene is used to complete it. The chain joins TRBV2 to TRBJ1-1; the D is unclear. The CDR3 loop spans 14 amino acids. The germline CDR1 and CDR2 sequences are SNHLY and FYNNEI. Trimming pared 1 base from V and 1 base from J, leaving 7 bases between. The CDR3: CASSEVYGNTEAFF. The sequenced CDR3 bases are TGTGCCAGCAGTGAAGTGTACGGGAACACTGAA.

Ten or more counts support this clone. The sequenced fragment ends 3 residues before the CDR3 boundary, so the rest is inferred from the germline J gene. The rearrangement joins TRBV9 to TRBJ1-4; a possible D gene is TRBD1 (5 bases). V was pared by 5 bases and J by 8 bases, with 16 bases between. The germline CDR1 and CDR2 sequences are SGDLS and YYNGEE. The CDR3 totals 14 residues. The sequenced CDR3 bases are TGTGCCAGCAGTAGATGGGCGGGGGACGAAAAA. Protein sequence: CASSRWAGDEK. The full-length CDR3 reads as CASSRWAGDEKLFF.

This clone was seen repeatedly, ten times or more. The sequence runs out 3 residues before the end of the CDR3; the remainder is reconstructed from the germline J gene. The rearrangement joins TRBV6-1 to TRBJ1-2; D not resolved. CDR3 length: 11 residues. Looked up from germline, CDR1 is MNHNS and CDR2 is SASEGT. V was trimmed by 3 bases and J by 7 bases, leaving 6 bases between them. CDR3 region: CASSELSGYTF. The sequenced part of the CDR3 DNA is TGTGCCAGCAGTGAGCTCAGTGGC.

There are many counts of this clone. The read falls 3 residues short of the CDR3 end, and the missing part is taken from the germline J gene. V and J are TRBV29-1 and TRBJ2-2; TRBD2 might be the D (6 bases). The CDR3 totals 13 residues. CDR1 and CDR2 (germline): SQVTM, ANQGSEA. V was shortened by 7 bases and J by 4 bases, with 13 bases between the two germline ends. CDR3 residues: CSAFGGTTGELFF. The sequenced part of the CDR3 DNA is TGCAGCGCATTTGGGGGGACCACCGGGGAG.